The 26 T cell receptor beta chains below were found in one sample sequenced in a study of blood T cell repertoires in COVID-19. Using immunoSEQ multiplex PCR, the repertoire was profiled, and TCRdb retains in-frame clones only, with some absent. The table has around 300,000 clones, around 85% seen once. Sequencing used peripheral blood. The origin of the receptors is a woman aged 25 to 39 who had recovered from COVID-19.

This chain connects TRBV24-1 to TRBJ1-2; possible D gene TRBD1, 5 bases. CDR1 is KGHDR, CDR2 SFDVKD, per germline. This CDR3 has 14 amino acids. V was trimmed by 4 bases and J by 7 bases, leaving 15 bases between them. CDR3 DNA sequence: TGTGCCACCAGTGAACCCCAGGGTCGTGGTGGCTACACCTTC. Amino acids: CATSEPQGRGGYTF.

This chain uses TRBV14 with TRBJ2-7; TRBD2 matches at 9 bases. The ends lost 4 bases at V and 3 bases at J; junction bases unmatched: 7. Germline V gene lookup returns CDR1 SGHDN and CDR2 FVKESK. The CDR3 extends over 15 amino acids. The CDR3 DNA follows: TGTGCCAGCAGCCCCAGGGAGCGGGGGGTCTACGAGCAGTACTTC. As protein: CASSPRERGVYEQYF.

The gene calls are TRBV19 and TRBJ2-7; 10 bases align to TRBD1. V trimming: 3 bases; J trimming: 5 bases; junction bases outside the gene matches: 10. The CDR3 covers 16 residues. The germline V gene encodes CDR1 LNHDA and CDR2 SQIVND (reference sequence). DNA for the CDR3: TGTGCCAGTAGTATCTCAGGGACAGGGGTCTACCACGAGCAGTACTTC. Its translation is CASSISGTGVYHEQYF.

V and J are TRBV4-3 and TRBJ2-7; 11 bases are shared with TRBD1. The CDR3 totals 15 residues. V shed 6 bases, J shed 1 base, and the junction held 5 bases outside the gene matches. Germline lookup yields CDR1 LGHNA and CDR2 YSLEER. The chain's CDR3 is CASSLDRGLSYEQYF. The DNA of the CDR3 is TGCGCCAGCAGTTTGGACAGGGGGCTTTCCTACGAGCAGTACTTC.

The chain is built from TRBV2 and TRBJ2-2, with 9 nucleotides matching TRBD1. CDR1 is SNHLY, CDR2 FYNNEI, per germline. V gave up 2 bases and J gave up 7 bases; unmatched junction bases: 5. The CDR3 spans 15 residues. For the CDR3, the DNA is TGTGCCAGCAGTGAACCGGGACAGGGTGGCGGGGAGCTGTTTTTT. Its protein product is CASSEPGQGGGELFF. Full variable domain (missing parts from reference TRBV2 and TRBJ2-2): EPEVTQTPSHQVTQMGQEVILRCVPISNHLYFYWYRQILGQKVEFLVSFYNNEISEKSEIFDDQFSVERPDGSNFTLKIRSTKLEDSAMYFCASSEPGQGGGELFFGEGSRLTVL.

The chain combines TRBV5-4 with TRBJ1-2; 8 positions match TRBD1. Germline V lookup: CDR1 SGHNT, CDR2 YYREEE (reference sequence). V lost 4 bases, J lost 4 bases, and 9 bases stayed unmatched. The CDR3 extends over 15 amino acids. This chain's CDR3 is CASSIGQGGSYGYTF. DNA for the CDR3: TGTGCCAGCAGCATTGGACAGGGCGGTAGCTATGGCTACACCTTC.

This sequence joins TRBV2 and TRBJ1-1; D gene uncertain. The ends were cut back, 3 bases at V and 4 bases at J, with 9 bases in the middle. The V gene's germline CDR1 is SNHLY and CDR2 FYNNEI. The CDR3 sequence is 13 residues long. The CDR3 is CASSDEGTTEAFF. CDR3 nucleotides: TGTGCCAGCAGTGACGAGGGAACCACTGAAGCTTTCTTT.

J is TRBJ2-7 and V is TRBV6-5; D is undetermined. This CDR3 is 14 amino acids long. V shed 9 bases and J shed 2 bases, with 17 bases lying between them. Germline assignment: CDR1 MNHEY and CDR2 SVGAGI. The CDR3 is CASLSGGSTYEQYF. Here the CDR3 DNA reads TGTGCCAGTCTCTCGGGTGGTTCAACCTACGAGCAGTACTTC.

The chain employs TRBV29-1 and TRBJ1-2; the D is unclear. V was pared by 0 bases and J by 8 bases, with 10 bases between. The length of the CDR3 is 12 residues. Germline CDR1 SQVTM, CDR2 ANQGSEA. For the CDR3, the DNA is TGCAGCGTTGAAGATGGAGTTTACGGCTACACCTTC. Its translation is CSVEDGVYGYTF.

The J gene is TRBJ1-4, the V gene TRBV30; perhaps TRBD1 as D (6 bases). This CDR3 spans 16 amino acids. Germline-derived CDR1 and CDR2 are GTSNPN and SVGIG (reference sequence). The V end lost 4 bases, the J end lost 3 bases, and 18 bases lay between the germline ends. CDR3 nucleotides: TGTGCCTGGACCCCAAGTATGGGGGGGCCTAATGAAAAACTGTTTTTT. Protein: CAWTPSMGGPNEKLFF.

About this clone itself: Other DNA sequences in this specimen translate into the identical CDR3. J is TRBJ1-5 and V is TRBV5-1, with D tentatively TRBD1 (5 bases). Trimming shortened V by 4 bases and J by 4 bases, and 12 bases separated the two germline ends. The germline V gene encodes CDR1 SGHRS and CDR2 YFSETQ. This CDR3 comprises 14 residues. This CDR3 is CASSLDGGNQPQHF. CDR3 nucleotides: TGCGCCAGCAGCCTTGACGGGGGGAATCAGCCCCAGCATTTT.

This chain uses TRBV7-3 with TRBJ2-2; TRBD1 aligns across 9 bases. V trimming: 5 bases; J trimming: 8 bases; junction bases outside the gene matches: 3. The CDR3 contains 13 residues. CDR1 is SGHTA, CDR2 FQGTGA, per germline. CDR3 residues: CASSDRGSGELFF. CDR3 DNA sequence: TGTGCCAGCAGCGACAGGGGGAGTGGGGAGCTGTTTTTT.

This sequence joins TRBV28 and TRBJ2-2; TRBD2 aligns across 7 bases. Germline loops: CDR1 MDHEN, CDR2 SYDVKM. This CDR3 comprises 15 residues. V lost 7 bases and J lost 3; bases outside the gene matches: 8. This CDR3 reads CASTLVAGDTGELFF. As DNA, the CDR3 is TGTGCCAGCACTCTAGTGGCGGGAGACACCGGGGAGCTGTTTTTT.

J is TRBJ1-1 and V is TRBV7-3, with D maybe TRBD1 (5 bases). CDR1 is SGHTA and CDR2 is FQGTGA in the germline V gene. V was cut by 3 bases and J by 3 bases, with 8 bases left in between. The CDR3 totals 13 residues. The CDR3 coding sequence is TGTGCCAGCAGCTTGCAGGGATACACTGAAGCTTTCTTT. It specifies CASSLQGYTEAFF.

The rearrangement links TRBV28 to TRBJ2-7; tentative D call: TRBD1 (5 bases). V lost 1 base, J lost 0 bases, and 13 bases lay in between. The germline CDR1 and CDR2 sequences are MDHEN and SYDVKM. This CDR3 has 16 amino acids. CDR3 sequence: CASSLLGVGVSYEQYF. The CDR3 nucleotides read TGTGCCAGCAGTTTATTAGGGGTTGGGGTCTCCTACGAGCAGTACTTC.

This rearrangement joins TRBV3-1 (or the pseudogene TRBV3-2) to TRBJ1-1; D is undetermined. Between the trimmed V and J ends, which lost 5 bases and 1 base, there was a span of 17 bases. The CDR3 is 16 amino acids. Germline V gene lookup returns CDR1 LGHDT and CDR2 YNNKEL (reference sequence). DNA for the CDR3: TGTGCCAGCAGCTCCCACGGAAAATTAGCGAACACTGAAGCTTTCTTT. As protein: CASSSHGKLANTEAFF.

The chain joins TRBV30 to TRBJ2-2; 10 bases line up with TRBD1. Looked up from germline, CDR1 is GTSNPN and CDR2 is SVGIG (reference sequence). The V gene end was trimmed by 0 bases and the J gene end by 4 bases; junction bases not matched to a gene: 14. The CDR3 contains 19 residues. CDR3 bases: TGTGCCTGGAGTGTAATCCCCGGGACAGGGGCCACCTTCACCGGGGAGCTGTTTTTT. The encoded protein is CAWSVIPGTGATFTGELFF.

The genes are TRBV27 and TRBJ2-7; TRBD1 matches at 9 bases. The V segment lost 6 bases and the J segment 6 bases; nucleotides outside the gene matches: 9. Germline V lookup: CDR1 MNHEY, CDR2 SMNVEV (reference sequence). The CDR3 runs 14 residues. The CDR3 loop reads CASRDRQGEGEQYF. The CDR3 DNA is TGTGCCAGCAGGGACCGACAGGGGGAGGGCGAGCAGTACTTC.

V gene TRBV27 combines with J gene TRBJ2-7; 7 bases agree with TRBD2. With 8 bases clipped from V and 3 bases from J, the junction kept 7 bases outside the gene matches. Germline lookup yields CDR1 MNHEY and CDR2 SMNVEV (reference sequence). CDR3 size: 13 residues. In nucleotides, the CDR3 is TGTGCCAGCTCAAGGGCTAGCGGCTACGAGCAGTACTTC. Encoded protein: CASSRASGYEQYF.

The CDR3 is CASSLGGRETQYF. The CDR3 DNA sequence: TGTGCCAGCAGTTTAGGCGGGCGAGAGACCCAGTACTTC. The chain uses TRBV28 and TRBJ2-5; D perhaps matches TRBD2 (5 bases). Trimming cost V 2 bases and J 4 bases, with 8 bases left between them. The CDR3 has 13 residues. Germline loops: CDR1 MDHEN, CDR2 SYDVKM.

The V call is TRBV7-2, the J call TRBJ2-2; D perhaps matches TRBD1 (6 bases). V lost 5 bases and J 0 bases, leaving 10 bases between the germline ends. The CDR3 runs 15 residues. The germline gives CDR1 SGHTA, CDR2 FQGNSA. The CDR3 region has the DNA TGTGCCAGCAGCCTCGGGACACCGAACACCGGGGAGCTGTTTTTT. It encodes CASSLGTPNTGELFF.

The sample holds a few counts of this clone. This chain uses TRBV11-2 with TRBJ2-3, with TRBD2 as a possible D gene (7 bases). Germline-derived CDR1 and CDR2 are SGHAT and FQNNGV. Trimming left V 2 bases short and J 1 base short, with 10 bases between. The length of the CDR3 is 15 residues. As DNA, the CDR3 is TGTGCCAGCAGCTTACGGGGGGCCGGCACAGATACGCAGTATTTT. This sequence encodes CASSLRGAGTDTQYF.

This chain uses TRBV19 with TRBJ2-7, with TRBD1 matching 7 bases. There are 15 residues in the CDR3. Losses at the gene ends were 7 bases for V and 2 bases for J; bases not matched to a gene: 11. CDR1 and CDR2 (germline): LNHDA, SQIVND (reference sequence). The CDR3 region is CASTETGPGTYEQYF. CDR3 in DNA: TGTGCCAGTACCGAGACAGGGCCTGGGACCTACGAGCAGTACTTC.

The gene calls are TRBV5-1 and TRBJ2-3; weak D call: TRBD1 (6 bases). The CDR3 has 14 amino acids. V was shortened by 0 bases and J by 5 bases, with 10 bases between the two germline ends. Germline V lookup: CDR1 SGHRS, CDR2 YFSETQ. CDR3 residues: CASSLVGAEDTQYF. In DNA form, the CDR3 reads TGCGCCAGCAGCTTGGTGGGGGCGGAAGATACGCAGTATTTT. The full variable domain, completed using reference TRBV5-1 and TRBJ2-3, is KAGVTQTPRYLIKTRGQQVTLSCSPISGHRSVSWYQQTPGQGLQFLFEYFSETQRNKGNFPGRFSGRQFSNSRSEMNVSTLELGDSALYLCASSLVGAEDTQYFGPGTRLTVL.

The genes are TRBV7-8 and TRBJ2-3, with a tentative D call TRBD2 (7 bases). From germline, CDR1 is SGHVS and CDR2 FQNEAQ. With 1 base removed from V and 6 bases from J, the gap between germline ends came to 17 bases. The CDR3 extends over 16 amino acids. CDR3 sequence reads: CASSLVGGRRTDTQYF. The CDR3 nucleotides are TGTGCCAGCAGCTTAGTCGGGGGGCGGAGGACGGATACGCAGTATTTT.

The J gene is TRBJ2-1, the V gene TRBV2; 7 bases align to TRBD1. Germline assignment: CDR1 SNHLY and CDR2 FYNNEI. V shed 8 bases, J shed 6 bases, and the junction held 7 bases outside the gene matches. This CDR3 is 13 amino acids long. The CDR3 here is CASDSPGGNEQFF. In DNA, the CDR3 is TGTGCCAGCGACTCCCCAGGGGGCAATGAGCAGTTCTTC.